This is a list of T cell receptor beta chains from one sample in a study of T cells in Graves' hyperthyroidism and ophthalmopathy. TCRdb reprocessed the multiplex PCR reads via MiXCR and lists one record per CDR3 protein. The sample records 530,000 or so distinct CDR3 sequences, roughly 46% being singletons. Sequenced input: peripheral blood or thyroid tissue (not recorded which). The receptors stem from a woman aged 18-29 years with Graves' hyperthyroidism. Both conserved end residues are part of each CDR3. D genes are given only for firm matches. Not all rows give a size; the values are once, few, many and, for expanded clones, a class.

length: 16
V: TRBV7-2
D: TRBD1
size: -
J: TRBJ1-6
CDR3: CASSPPGQLFNSPLHF
DNA: TGTGCCAGCAGTCCGCCGGGACAGCTCTTTAATTCACCCCTCCACTTT

length: 13
V: TRBV15
D: -
size: -
J: TRBJ2-7
CDR3: CATSRPASYEQYF
DNA: TGTGCCACCAGCAGACCCGCCTCCTACGAGCAGTACTTC

length: 17
V: TRBV7-2
D: TRBD2
size: many
J: TRBJ2-5
CDR3: CASSLDGPSGPQETQYF
DNA: TGTGCCAGCAGCTTAGATGGTCCTAGCGGGCCCCAGGAGACCCAGTACTTC

length: 16
V: TRBV7-2
D: -
size: -
J: TRBJ2-5
CDR3: CASSLAGGGRQETQYF
DNA: TGTGCCAGCAGCTTAGCCGGAGGAGGACGCCAAGAGACCCAGTACTTC

length: 15
V: TRBV10-3
D: TRBD2
size: -
J: TRBJ2-3
CDR3: CAITPTSGSTDTQYF
DNA: TGTGCCATCACCCCGACTAGCGGGAGTACAGATACGCAGTATTTT

length: 13
V: TRBV20-1
D: -
size: -
J: TRBJ2-7
CDR3: CSARDLQGYEQYF
DNA: TGCAGTGCTAGAGATCTCCAGGGGTACGAGCAGTACTTC

length: 15
V: TRBV9
D: -
size: many
J: TRBJ2-7
CDR3: CASSVYAGPSYEQYF
DNA: TGTGCCAGCAGCGTGTATGCGGGCCCTTCCTACGAGCAGTACTTC

length: 14
V: TRBV29-1
D: TRBD1
size: -
J: TRBJ1-2
CDR3: CSLDAGGGLDGYTF
DNA: TGCAGCTTAGATGCCGGAGGGGGCTTGGATGGCTACACCTTC

length: 16
V: TRBV7-9
D: -
size: -
J: TRBJ2-3
CDR3: CASSFPHRSSTDTQYF
DNA: TGTGCCAGCAGCTTCCCCCACCGCTCAAGCACAGATACGCAGTATTTT

length: 15
V: TRBV27
D: -
size: -
J: TRBJ2-7
CDR3: CASSSLGGTSYEQYF
DNA: TGTGCCAGCAGTTCCCTAGGAGGGACGTCCTACGAGCAGTACTTC

length: 13
V: TRBV7-9
D: -
size: -
J: TRBJ1-5
CDR3: CASKGWDEQPQHF
DNA: TGTGCCAGCAAGGGTTGGGATGAGCAGCCCCAGCATTTT

length: 16
V: TRBV7-2
D: -
size: once
J: TRBJ1-4
CDR3: CASTVVSGGLGEKLFF
DNA: TGTGCCAGCACCGTGGTTTCTGGAGGACTGGGGGAAAAACTGTTTTTT

length: 14
V: TRBV20-1
D: TRBD1
size: -
J: TRBJ1-2
CDR3: CSAPRRTGYYGYTF
DNA: TGCAGTGCCCCCAGGAGGACAGGGTACTATGGCTACACCTTC

length: 16
V: TRBV25-1
D: -
size: -
J: TRBJ2-7
CDR3: CASSEGARGSSYEQYF
DNA: TGTGCCAGCAGTGAAGGGGCTAGGGGGAGCTCCTACGAGCAGTACTTC

length: 17
V: TRBV10-3
D: TRBD1
size: many
J: TRBJ1-1
CDR3: CAISENPGTGLSTEAFF
DNA: TGTGCCATCAGTGAGAATCCCGGGACAGGCTTATCCACTGAAGCTTTCTTT

length: 14
V: TRBV5-5
D: -
size: -
J: TRBJ2-1
CDR3: CASIQRATYNEQFF
DNA: TGTGCCAGCATCCAGCGGGCAACCTACAATGAGCAGTTCTTC

length: 13
V: TRBV7-9
D: -
size: -
J: TRBJ1-1
CDR3: CASSLEASTEAFF
DNA: TGTGCCAGCAGCTTAGAGGCTTCCACTGAGGCTTTCTTT

length: 14
V: TRBV2
D: TRBD1
size: many
J: TRBJ1-5
CDR3: CASSPSTGGQPQHF
DNA: TGTGCCAGCAGTCCATCTACAGGGGGTCAGCCCCAGCATTTT

length: 13
V: TRBV2
D: -
size: -
J: TRBJ1-4
CDR3: CASTRELVGKLFF
DNA: TGTGCCAGCACCCGGGAGTTAGTCGGGAAACTGTTTTTT

length: 14
V: TRBV5-5
D: -
size: many
J: TRBJ1-1
CDR3: CASSRGEMNTEAFF
DNA: TGTGCCAGCAGCCGGGGAGAAATGAACACTGAAGCTTTCTTT

length: 14
V: TRBV19
D: -
size: -
J: TRBJ1-6
CDR3: CASRTGTANSPLHF
DNA: TGTGCCAGTAGAACCGGGACCGCGAATTCACCCCTCCACTTT

length: 15
V: TRBV24-1
D: TRBD1
size: many
J: TRBJ1-2
CDR3: CATSATDREWGGYTF
DNA: TGTGCCACCAGTGCCACGGACAGGGAATGGGGTGGCTACACCTTC

length: 15
V: TRBV27
D: TRBD1
size: few
J: TRBJ2-2
CDR3: CASSPPGQATGELFF
DNA: TGTGCCAGCAGCCCCCCGGGACAGGCCACCGGGGAGCTGTTTTTT

length: 15
V: TRBV7-2
D: TRBD1
size: -
J: TRBJ2-1
CDR3: CASSQEDRARGEQFF
DNA: TGCGCCAGCAGCCAAGAGGACAGGGCGAGGGGCGAGCAGTTCTTC

length: 16
V: TRBV9
D: -
size: -
J: TRBJ2-2
CDR3: CASSVAGHANTGELFF
DNA: TGTGCCAGCAGCGTAGCGGGACACGCGAACACCGGGGAGCTGTTTTTT

length: 15
V: TRBV18
D: -
size: -
J: TRBJ1-2
CDR3: CASSHAAGVESGYTF
DNA: TGTGCCAGCTCGCACGCCGCAGGGGTAGAATCCGGCTACACCTTC

length: 11
V: TRBV20-1
D: TRBD1
size: many
J: TRBJ2-7
CDR3: CSADRGYEQYF
DNA: TGCAGTGCTGACAGGGGCTACGAGCAGTACTTC

length: 17
V: TRBV4-1
D: TRBD2
size: many
J: TRBJ2-5
CDR3: CASSQVRVAGEGETQYF
DNA: TGCGCCAGCAGCCAAGTAAGGGTAGCGGGAGAGGGAGAGACCCAGTACTTC

length: 13
V: TRBV3-1
D: -
size: many
J: TRBJ1-6
CDR3: CASSQDHNSPLHF
DNA: TGTGCCAGCAGCCAAGATCACAACTCACCCCTCCACTTT

length: 16
V: TRBV6-6
D: -
size: many
J: TRBJ1-3
CDR3: CASRSYDQGSGNTIYF
DNA: TGTGCCAGCAGATCCTACGACCAGGGCTCTGGAAACACCATATATTTT

length: 14
V: TRBV20-1
D: -
size: -
J: TRBJ1-1
CDR3: CSARNRDWNTEAFF
DNA: TGCAGTGCTAGAAACCGGGACTGGAACACTGAAGCTTTCTTT

length: 13
V: TRBV20-1
D: TRBD2
size: -
J: TRBJ2-5
CDR3: CSATSGSSETQYF
DNA: TGCAGTGCTACTAGCGGGAGTTCCGAGACCCAGTACTTC

length: 14
V: TRBV10-3
D: -
size: few
J: TRBJ2-5
CDR3: CAISERADNQPQYF
DNA: TGTGCCATCAGTGAGCGGGCAGATAATCAGCCCCAGTACTTC

length: 14
V: TRBV5-1
D: TRBD1
size: -
J: TRBJ2-1
CDR3: CASSLPDRGYEQFF
DNA: TGCGCCAGCAGCTTGCCCGACAGGGGATATGAGCAGTTCTTC

length: 15
V: TRBV7-8
D: -
size: -
J: TRBJ1-1
CDR3: CASSRSWGRGTEAFF
DNA: TGTGCCAGCAGCCGGAGTTGGGGGCGCGGCACTGAAGCTTTCTTT

length: 16
V: TRBV5-1
D: TRBD2
size: -
J: TRBJ2-7
CDR3: CASSPGTSGSLGEQYF
DNA: TGCGCCAGCAGCCCCGGGACTAGCGGGAGTTTAGGCGAGCAGTACTTC